The TCR beta chain described here comes from a study of metastatic and nonmetastatic thyroid tumors. MiXCR re-clonotyped the PCR reads for TCRdb. This sample has tens of thousands of clones; roughly 20% occur once, and the top ten carry around two fifths. There were no patients who had received any treatment before thyroid surgery. CDR1 and CDR2 from the germline V gene are ENHRY and SYGVKD. The CDR3 is 15 residues long. V lost 4 bases to trimming and J lost 6 bases, with 15 bases between them. This receptor was obtained from a female donor with papillary thyroid cancer or a benign thyroid nodule (not recorded which). Some clones in this sample may be carry-over from other donors' samples. The rearrangement links TRBV10-3 to TRBJ2-2, with a weak D call TRBD2 (5 bases). The sequenced sample was blood. DNA of the CDR3: TGTGCCATCAGTGTGGGCGGGTGCAACGCCGGGGAGCTGTTTTTT. Translating it yields CAISVGGCNAGELFF.